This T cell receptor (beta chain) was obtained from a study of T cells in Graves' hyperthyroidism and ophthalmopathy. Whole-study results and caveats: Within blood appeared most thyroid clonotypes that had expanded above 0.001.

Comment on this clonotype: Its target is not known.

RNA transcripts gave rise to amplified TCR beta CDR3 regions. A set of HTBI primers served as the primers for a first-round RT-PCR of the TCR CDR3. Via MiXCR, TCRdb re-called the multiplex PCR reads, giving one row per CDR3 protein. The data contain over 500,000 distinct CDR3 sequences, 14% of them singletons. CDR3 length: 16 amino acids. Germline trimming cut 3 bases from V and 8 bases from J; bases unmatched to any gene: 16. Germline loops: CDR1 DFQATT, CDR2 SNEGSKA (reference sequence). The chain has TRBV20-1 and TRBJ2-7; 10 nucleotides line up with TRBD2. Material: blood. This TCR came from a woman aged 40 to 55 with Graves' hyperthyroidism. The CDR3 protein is CSARILAGENPTKQYF. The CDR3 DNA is TGCAGTGCTAGGATTCTAGCGGGAGAAAATCCTACGAAGCAGTACTTC.